The T cell receptor beta chain described here comes from a study of T cells after yellow fever vaccination. The V end lost 1 base, the J end lost 5 bases, and 12 bases lay between the germline ends. This CDR3 comprises 14 residues. The germline V gene encodes CDR1 LGHDT and CDR2 YNNKEL (reference sequence). Many counts were recorded for this clonotype. TCRdb passed the 5' RACE reads through MiXCR, listing each CDR3 protein once. The sample shows under 200,000 distinct CDR3 sequences, about 7% of them seen only once. J is TRBJ2-7 and V is TRBV3-1; maybe TRBD1 (6 bases). The receptor was isolated from a man between 18 and 29 years old who received the YFV17D yellow fever vaccine. The sequencing used CD4+ T cells sorted from PBMCs, collected around 5 days after the first yellow fever vaccination. The CDR3, as DNA: TGTGCCAGCAGCCAAGGAAGCAGGGGAGACGAGCAGTACTTC. This codes for CASSQGSRGDEQYF.